The 8 T cell receptor beta chains below come from one sample, sequenced in a study of cytomegalovirus exposure and HLA in healthy donors. Researchers ran the PCR with 60 Vbeta and 13 Jbeta primers. Measured with immunoSEQ multiplex PCR; TCRdb has only the in-frame clones, and not every one. Here the sample spans about 160,000 clones, about 77% being singletons. The material sequenced was PBMCs. All receptors derive from a male donor in good health and CMV-seropositive.

The chain combines TRBV5-6 with TRBJ2-7, with 8 positions matching TRBD2. V lost 0 bases and J lost 9; bases outside the gene matches: 8. This CDR3 is built from 14 residues. Germline CDR1 is SGHDT and CDR2 is YYEEEE. The CDR3 spells CASSLGGGTSGQYF. The CDR3, as DNA: TGTGCCAGCAGCTTGGGCGGGGGGACGTCGGGGCAGTACTTC.

The chain recombines TRBV6-1 with TRBJ2-5; 10 bases fit TRBD1. The DNA matches TRBJ2-7 better at its end, which makes the J call doubtful. This CDR3 is built from 13 residues. Germline lookup yields CDR1 MNHNS and CDR2 SASEGT. CDR3 coding DNA: TGTGCCAGTGCGACAGGGGGCAACTACGAGCAGTACTTC. Translated, it gives CASATGGNYEQYF.

The chain employs TRBV7-9 and TRBJ1-3; perhaps TRBD1 as D (6 bases). V lost 3 bases and J 4 bases, leaving 10 bases between the germline ends. Germline-derived CDR1 and CDR2 are SEHNR and FQNEAQ (reference sequence). The CDR3 has 14 residues. The CDR3 DNA is TGTGCCAGCAGCTTGGGGGCAGCAGGAAACACCATATATTTT. Encoded protein: CASSLGAAGNTIYF.

CDR3 in amino acids: CASRGGFRRFTEAFF. DNA of the CDR3: TGTGCCAGCAGGGGGGGTTTTAGGAGGTTCACTGAAGCTTTCTTT. This chain uses TRBV2 with TRBJ1-1, with a possible D match to TRBD1 (5 bases). The CDR3 length is 15 residues. CDR1 is SNHLY, CDR2 FYNNEI, per germline. V dropped 6 bases and J dropped 4 bases, with 18 bases sitting between them.

This clone was seen a handful of times. The CDR3 DNA follows: TGTGCCAGCAGCTGGACAGGCCCCTACTATGGCTACACCTTC. It is translated as CASSWTGPYYGYTF. V gene TRBV5-6 combines with J gene TRBJ1-2; TRBD1 matches 7 bases. V dropped 3 bases and J dropped 3; count of bases not matched to a gene: 5. There are 14 residues in the CDR3. Per the germline V gene, CDR1 is SGHDT and CDR2 is YYEEEE.

This clone was counted a single time. The CDR3, as DNA: TGTGCCAGCAGCTTAACGAGGACCGGGGAGCTGTTTTTT. Amino acids: CASSLTRTGELFF. This chain uses TRBV7-3 with TRBJ2-2; no clear D gene. V shed 0 bases and J shed 5 bases, with 4 bases lying between them. The CDR3 covers 13 residues. Germline V CDR1 and CDR2: SGHTA, FQGTGA.

The chain uses TRBV6-5 and TRBJ1-1, with D perhaps TRBD1 (6 bases). The CDR3 covers 13 residues. V was pared by 8 bases and J by 2 bases, with 12 bases between. Germline CDR1 and CDR2: MNHEY and SVGAGI. CDR3 region: CASARTVNTEAFF. Written as DNA, the CDR3 is TGTGCCAGCGCCCGGACAGTTAACACTGAAGCTTTCTTT.

V and J are TRBV9 and TRBJ2-5; 14 nucleotides align to TRBD2. Germline assignment: CDR1 SGDLS and CDR2 YYNGEE. The CDR3 is made up of 15 amino acids. J lost 7 bases, V lost 3 bases, and 5 bases had no gene match. As DNA, the CDR3 is TGTGCCAGCAGCGACCGACTAGCGGGGGGGGTGACCCAGTACTTC. As protein: CASSDRLAGGVTQYF.